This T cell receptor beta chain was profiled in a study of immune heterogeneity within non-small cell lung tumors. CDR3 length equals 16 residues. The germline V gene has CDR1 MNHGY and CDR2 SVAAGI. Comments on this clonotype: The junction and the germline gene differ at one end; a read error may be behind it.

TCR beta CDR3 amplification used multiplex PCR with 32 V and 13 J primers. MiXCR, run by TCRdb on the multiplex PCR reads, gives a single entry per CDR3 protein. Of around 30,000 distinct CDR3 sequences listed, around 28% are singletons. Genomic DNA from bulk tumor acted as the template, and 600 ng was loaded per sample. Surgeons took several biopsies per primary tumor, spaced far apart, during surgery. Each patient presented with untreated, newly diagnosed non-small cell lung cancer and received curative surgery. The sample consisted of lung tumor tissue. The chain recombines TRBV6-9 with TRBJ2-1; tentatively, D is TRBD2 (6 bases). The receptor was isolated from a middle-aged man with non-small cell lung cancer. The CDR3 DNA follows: TGTGCCATCAGTTACCCCCCGAAGCTAGCGCGAGATGAGCAGTTCTTC. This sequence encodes CAISYPPKLARDEQFF.